The next 27 T cell receptor beta chains were all read from a single sample in a study of T cell responses to AZD1222 COVID-19 vaccine. Only in-frame clones appear in the TCRdb table, and some are missing; sequencing was by immunoSEQ multiplex PCR. The sample gives 120,000 or so clones, roughly 90% of which show up once; approximately 1.5% is in the top ten. The material sequenced was peripheral blood, taken on day 0 of AZD1222 vaccination. Receptor source: an adult in good health.

The chain employs TRBV7-2 and TRBJ1-5; D possibly corresponds to TRBD1 (6 bases). Germline CDR1 reads SGHTA; CDR2 reads FQGNSA. V shed 7 bases and J shed 7 bases, with 17 bases lying between them. The CDR3 loop spans 14 amino acids. The CDR3 DNA reads TGTGCCAGCACCCAGGGACACCCTGGACAGCCCCAGCATTTT. Its translation is CASTQGHPGQPQHF.

The chain couples TRBV27 to TRBJ1-4, with 7 bases fitting TRBD1. Germline assignment: CDR1 MNHEY and CDR2 SMNVEV (reference sequence). This CDR3 has 16 residues. The J segment lost 6 bases and the V segment lost 4 bases, leaving 11 bases of the junction unmatched. The DNA for the CDR3 is TGTGCCAGCAGTTCCTTCGACAGGGAGGCGGATGAAAAACTGTTTTTT. Translating gives CASSSFDREADEKLFF.

The chain is built from TRBV6-5 and TRBJ1-1; D uncertain. There are 11 residues in the CDR3. V lost 7 bases and J lost 5, with 8 bases in between. Germline V CDR1 and CDR2: MNHEY, SVGAGI. The CDR3 DNA reads as TGTGCCAGCATCACTGGGACTGAAGCTTTCTTT. It is translated as CASITGTEAFF.

The chain is built from TRBV29-1 and TRBJ2-1; no firm D call. CDR3 size: 10 residues. V lost 4 bases to trimming and J lost 6 bases, with 4 bases between them. Germline V gene sequence: CDR1 SQVTM, CDR2 ANQGSEA. The CDR3 DNA reads TGCAGCGTTGGGGGCAATGAGCAGTTCTTC. Translating it yields CSVGGNEQFF.

The rearrangement links TRBV11-3 to TRBJ2-1; D is possibly TRBD2 (6 bases). The V gene's germline CDR1 is SGHNT and CDR2 YENEEA. The CDR3 spans 14 residues. Between the trimmed V and J ends, which lost 4 bases and 4 bases, there was a span of 11 bases. In DNA, the CDR3 is TGTGCCAGCAGCTCCGGCGGGGCATACAATGAGCAGTTCTTC. Protein product: CASSSGGAYNEQFF.

The genes are TRBV12-3 or TRBV12-4 and TRBJ1-1; D call uncertain. V lost 0 bases, J lost 11 bases, and 10 bases lay in between. The CDR3 is 12 amino acids. CDR3 sequence reads: CASSLAGIDAFF. CDR3 sequence (DNA): TGTGCCAGCAGTTTAGCAGGGATAGACGCTTTCTTT.

This clone was seen a single time. The rearrangement uses TRBV19 and TRBJ2-1, with 7 bases aligning to TRBD1. The ends lost 3 bases at V and 5 bases at J; junction bases unmatched: 4. Per the germline V gene, CDR1 is LNHDA and CDR2 is SQIVND (reference sequence). The CDR3 covers 14 residues. The DNA of the CDR3 is TGTGCCAGTAGTATCGACAGGGTGAACAATGAGCAGTTCTTC. This sequence encodes CASSIDRVNNEQFF. Full variable domain (missing parts from reference TRBV19 and TRBJ2-1): DGGITQSPKYLFRKEGQNVTLSCEQNLNHDAMYWYRQDPGQGLRLIYYSQIVNDFQKGDIAEGYSVSREKKESFPLTVTSAQKNPTAFYLCASSIDRVNNEQFFGPGTRLTVL.

The chain recombines TRBV25-1 with TRBJ2-1, with 8 bases matching TRBD2. After removal of 3 bases from V and 4 bases from J, the junction contained 14 bases not matched to a gene. The CDR3 contains 18 residues. CDR1 is MGHDK, CDR2 SYGVNS, per germline. Here the CDR3 reads CASSDSGIMGRAYNEQFF. The CDR3 nucleotides are TGTGCCAGCAGTGATAGCGGGATAATGGGAAGGGCATACAATGAGCAGTTCTTC.

V is TRBV12-3 or TRBV12-4 and J is TRBJ2-7, with 8 positions matching TRBD1. The V gene end was trimmed by 3 bases and the J gene end by 5 bases; junction bases not matched to a gene: 0. This CDR3 region has 12 residues. The CDR3 DNA reads TGTGCCAGCAGTTTGACAGGGGACGAGCAGTACTTC. This translates into CASSLTGDEQYF.

The chain recombines TRBV5-1 with TRBJ1-2, with TRBD1 as a possible D gene (5 bases). The CDR3 extends over 14 amino acids. The germline gives CDR1 SGHRS, CDR2 YFSETQ. V lost 0 bases and J lost 5, with 11 bases in between. The CDR3 DNA follows: TGCGCCAGCAGCTTGGTCGACAGAGAATATGGCTACACCTTC. It translates to CASSLVDREYGYTF. The full variable domain, with the rest looked up from reference TRBV5-1 and TRBJ1-2, is KAGVTQTPRYLIKTRGQQVTLSCSPISGHRSVSWYQQTPGQGLQFLFEYFSETQRNKGNFPGRFSGRQFSNSRSEMNVSTLELGDSALYLCASSLVDREYGYTFGSGTRLTVV.

The CDR3 region is CASSLGQAVFNSYEQYF. The CDR3 bases are TGTGCCAGCAGCCTTGGACAGGCCGTTTTTAACTCCTACGAGCAGTACTTC. This chain links TRBV3-1 (or the pseudogene TRBV3-2) with TRBJ2-7; TRBD1 agrees at 7 bases. After removal of 4 bases from V and 0 bases from J, the junction contained 12 bases not matched to a gene. Germline V gives CDR1 LGHDT, CDR2 YNNKEL (reference sequence). The CDR3 has 17 amino acids.

CDR3 protein: CASTGGQGGNSPLHF. In DNA, the CDR3 is TGTGCCAGCACCGGGGGACAGGGGGGGAATTCACCCCTCCACTTT. The chain links TRBV7-9 to TRBJ1-6; 11 bases are shared with TRBD1. The V segment lost 7 bases and the J segment 7 bases; nucleotides outside the gene matches: 6. Germline V gene sequence: CDR1 SEHNR, CDR2 FQNEAQ (reference sequence). This CDR3 region has 15 residues.

The chain uses TRBV3-1 (or the pseudogene TRBV3-2) and TRBJ2-4, with 8 bases that match TRBD1. The germline CDR1 and CDR2 sequences are LGHDT and YNNKEL (reference sequence). The CDR3 length is 14 residues. The ends lost 5 bases at V and 8 bases at J; junction bases unmatched: 8. The CDR3 sequence: CASSYRGNAYIQYF. In nucleotides, the CDR3 is TGTGCCAGCAGCTACAGGGGGAACGCGTACATTCAGTACTTC.

The DNA for the CDR3 is TGCAGTGCTAGTGGGGCGCGGGAGACCTACGAGCAGTACTTC. Translation: CSASGARETYEQYF. V is TRBV20-1 and J is TRBJ2-7; TRBD2 matches 7 bases. The CDR3 is 14 residues long. The V segment lost 3 bases and the J segment 2 bases; nucleotides outside the gene matches: 7. CDR1 and CDR2 from the germline V gene are DFQATT and SNEGSKA (reference sequence).

The count of this clone is one. The rearrangement links TRBV7-2 to TRBJ2-3, with a weak D call TRBD2 (6 bases). Germline V gene data show CDR1 as SGHTA and CDR2 as FQGNSA. With 3 bases removed from V and 3 bases from J, the gap between germline ends came to 16 bases. The CDR3 is made up of 16 amino acids. The CDR3 DNA reads TGTGCCAGCAGCTTCAATCCTAGCGCGAATACAGATACGCAGTATTTT. This codes for CASSFNPSANTDTQYF.

This chain joins TRBV19 and TRBJ1-4, with 10 nucleotides matching TRBD1. Germline V lookup: CDR1 LNHDA, CDR2 SQIVND (reference sequence). The V and J ends lost 3 bases and 1 base, in that order; junction bases with no gene match: 11. The CDR3 has 19 amino acids. The DNA of the CDR3 is TGTGCCAGTAGTATTATCGGGACAGGGGCATTTGGAACTAATGAAAAACTGTTTTTT. The encoded protein is CASSIIGTGAFGTNEKLFF.

This clone has just one count. The CDR3 sequence: CASTPQGVVGQQYF. CDR3 nucleotides: TGTGCCAGTACCCCGCAGGGGGTGGTAGGTCAGCAGTACTTC. This chain links TRBV19 with TRBJ2-7; TRBD1 matches 7 bases. Germline CDR1 reads LNHDA; CDR2 reads SQIVND (reference sequence). J gave up 8 bases and V 7 bases, and 14 bases lay outside the gene matches. The CDR3 has 14 residues.

This chain uses TRBV5-4 with TRBJ2-7, with 7 bases fitting TRBD1. Germline CDR1 and CDR2: SGHNT and YYREEE (reference sequence). The V gene end was trimmed by 3 bases and the J gene end by 4 bases; junction bases not matched to a gene: 10. This CDR3 is 15 amino acids long. CDR3 bases: TGTGCCAGCAGCTCGAACGTAGACAGGGCTTACGAGCAGTACTTC. Amino acids: CASSSNVDRAYEQYF.

The chain couples TRBV2 to TRBJ2-7; D is undetermined. Germline V gene lookup returns CDR1 SNHLY and CDR2 FYNNEI. The V end was cut by 1 base, the J end by 3 bases, with 13 bases between. The CDR3 loop spans 15 amino acids. CDR3 sequence (DNA): TGTGCCAGCAGTGAAGTTAGGCCCGTTAGCTACGAGCAGTACTTC. It codes for CASSEVRPVSYEQYF.

This sequence joins TRBV29-1 and TRBJ2-7; 7 nucleotides align to TRBD1. CDR1 SQVTM and CDR2 ANQGSEA come from the germline V gene. The ends lost 0 bases at V and 0 bases at J; junction bases unmatched: 5. This CDR3 spans 15 amino acids. The CDR3 spells CSVEDPRDSSYEQYF. For the CDR3, the DNA is TGCAGCGTTGAAGATCCAAGGGACAGCTCCTACGAGCAGTACTTC.

In DNA, the CDR3 is TGTGCCACCAGCAGAGATTTGGGGTTTCGGCCCCAGCATTTT. Its translation: CATSRDLGFRPQHF. The chain combines TRBV15 with TRBJ1-5; D gene uncertain. Germline loops: CDR1 LNHNV, CDR2 YYDKDF (reference sequence). V was shortened by 0 bases and J by 9 bases, with 12 bases between the two germline ends. This CDR3 has 14 residues.

The genes are TRBV27 and TRBJ1-1; tentatively, D is TRBD1 (6 bases). V lost 2 bases to trimming and J lost 4 bases, with 8 bases between them. CDR1 is MNHEY, CDR2 SMNVEV, per germline (reference sequence). The CDR3 has 13 amino acids. CDR3 sequence reads: CASSLTGSTEAFF. CDR3 nucleotides: TGTGCCAGCAGTTTAACAGGGAGCACTGAAGCTTTCTTT.

The chain uses TRBV28 and TRBJ1-2; 7 bases line up with TRBD1. Germline CDR1 is MDHEN and CDR2 is SYDVKM. Germline trimming cut 3 bases from V and 0 bases from J; bases unmatched to any gene: 4. The CDR3 extends over 15 amino acids. CDR3 DNA sequence: TGTGCCAGCAGTTTCAGAGGGGGCACTAACTATGGCTACACCTTC. Protein: CASSFRGGTNYGYTF.

The V and J genes are TRBV11-3 and TRBJ1-1, with D perhaps TRBD1 (5 bases). The length of the CDR3 is 17 residues. V was shortened by 3 bases and J by 0 bases, with 17 bases between the two germline ends. Germline values: CDR1 SGHNT, CDR2 YENEEA. CDR3 region: CASSLGTRWQMNTEAFF. In DNA form, the CDR3 reads TGTGCCAGCAGCTTGGGGACGCGGTGGCAGATGAACACTGAAGCTTTCTTT. The variable domain in full, completed from reference TRBV11-3 and TRBJ1-1, reads EAGVVQSPRYKIIEKKQPVAFWCNPISGHNTLYWYLQNLGQGPELLIRYENEEAVDDSQLPKDRFSAERLKGVDSTLKIQPAELGDSAVYLCASSLGTRWQMNTEAFFGQGTRLTVV.

The rearrangement uses TRBV19 and TRBJ2-1; a weak D match, TRBD2 (6 bases). V dropped 6 bases and J dropped 8 bases, with 20 bases sitting between them. Germline CDR1 LNHDA, CDR2 SQIVND (reference sequence). The CDR3 has 15 residues. The CDR3 region is CASSPLGGGIHEQFF. CDR3 DNA: TGTGCCAGTAGCCCCCTAGGAGGCGGGATCCATGAGCAGTTCTTC.

The chain carries TRBV9 and TRBJ1-2; 8 positions agree with TRBD1. The J segment lost 5 bases and the V segment lost 3 bases, leaving 0 bases of the junction unmatched. This CDR3 is built from 12 residues. Germline values: CDR1 SGDLS, CDR2 YYNGEE. Written as DNA, the CDR3 is TGTGCCAGCAGCGGGACAGGGTATGGCTACACCTTC. Protein: CASSGTGYGYTF.

V and J are TRBV6-4 and TRBJ2-7; 12 bases match TRBD2. The CDR3 length is 15 residues. Unmatched junction bases numbered 6, after V lost 0 bases and J lost 9 bases. The germline CDR1 and CDR2 sequences are MRHNA and SNTAGT. The CDR3 DNA reads as TGTGCCAGCAGTGACTCGACTAGCGGGAGAGCCATGCAGTACTTC. This translates into CASSDSTSGRAMQYF.